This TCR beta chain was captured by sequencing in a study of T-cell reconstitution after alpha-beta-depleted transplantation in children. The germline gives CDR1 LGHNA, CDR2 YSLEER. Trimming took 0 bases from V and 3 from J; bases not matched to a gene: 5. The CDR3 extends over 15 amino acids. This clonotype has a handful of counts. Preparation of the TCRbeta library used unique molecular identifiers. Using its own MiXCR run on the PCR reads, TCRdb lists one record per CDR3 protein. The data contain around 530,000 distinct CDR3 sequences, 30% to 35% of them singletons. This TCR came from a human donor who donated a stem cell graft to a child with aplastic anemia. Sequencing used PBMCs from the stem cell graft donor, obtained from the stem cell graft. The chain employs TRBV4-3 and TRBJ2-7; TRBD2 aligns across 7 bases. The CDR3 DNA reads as TGCGCCAGCAGCCAAGAGACTAGGGAGGGCTACGAGCAGTACTTC. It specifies CASSQETREGYEQYF.